This is a list of T cell receptor beta chains from one sample in a study of T cells in Graves' hyperthyroidism and ophthalmopathy. TCRdb re-called the multiplex PCR reads through MiXCR, storing one row per CDR3 protein. The profile shows 500,000 to 750,000 distinct CDR3 sequences, 12% to 15% of them singletons. Sequencing was done on a sample of blood. These receptors were taken from a woman aged 18-29 years with Graves' ophthalmopathy. Each CDR3 is given with its conserved first and last residue. Fields, in order: D gene, J gene, V gene, clone size, CDR3 DNA, CDR3 protein. D genes are given only for firm matches. Size is omitted from some rows. Given values are once, few, many or a class for expanded clones.

D: TRBD2
J: TRBJ2-5
V: TRBV10-3
size: many
DNA: TGTGCCATCAGTGATTCCGGGACTAGCGGGAGGGTAGAGGAGACCCAGTACTTC
CDR3: CAISDSGTSGRVEETQYF

D: TRBD1
J: TRBJ1-2
V: TRBV2
size: many
DNA: TGTGCCAGCAGCGGCCGAGGGGACAGTGAGTCTCGCTACACCTTC
CDR3: CASSGRGDSESRYTF

D: TRBD1
J: TRBJ1-5
V: TRBV3-1
size: many
DNA: TGTGCCAGCAGCCAAGGGGACAGGAACAATCAGCCCCAGCATTTT
CDR3: CASSQGDRNNQPQHF

D: -
J: TRBJ2-7
V: TRBV27
size: -
DNA: TGTGCCAGCAGTCACCGGTCCGGCTACGAGCAGTACTTC
CDR3: CASSHRSGYEQYF

D: -
J: TRBJ1-1
V: TRBV12-5
size: many
DNA: TGTGCTAGTGGTTTGAACACTGAAGCTTTCTTT
CDR3: CASGLNTEAFF

D: TRBD2
J: TRBJ2-1
V: TRBV20-1
size: many
DNA: TGCAGTGCTAGAGATCATGGTGGGACTAGCTACAATGAGCAGTTCTTC
CDR3: CSARDHGGTSYNEQFF

D: -
J: TRBJ2-1
V: TRBV12-3/TRBV12-4
size: many
DNA: TGTGCCAGCAGCCTAGCAGGGGAGTTCGGGGGTGGCTACAATGAGCAGTTCTTC
CDR3: CASSLAGEFGGGYNEQFF

D: -
J: TRBJ1-1
V: TRBV20-1
size: many
DNA: TGCAGTGCTAGAGGCCAGGGGACTGAAGCTTTCTTT
CDR3: CSARGQGTEAFF

D: -
J: TRBJ2-1
V: TRBV19
size: few
DNA: TGTGCCAGTAGTATAGATCTAGCTAGCTCCTACAATGAGCAGTTCTTC
CDR3: CASSIDLASSYNEQFF

D: -
J: TRBJ1-1
V: TRBV18
size: few
DNA: TGTGCCAGCTCCCAGGGCCCCCTTACTGAAGCTTTCTTT
CDR3: CASSQGPLTEAFF

D: TRBD1
J: TRBJ2-2
V: TRBV28
size: many
DNA: TGTGCCAGCAGTTCCCCCTCCGGGACAGGGAAACCCGGGGAGCTGTTTTTT
CDR3: CASSSPSGTGKPGELFF

D: -
J: TRBJ1-2
V: TRBV10-3
size: many
DNA: TGTGCCATCAGTGAGTGGATAAGACAGGCGAACTATGGCTACACCTTC
CDR3: CAISEWIRQANYGYTF

D: TRBD2
J: TRBJ2-7
V: TRBV28
size: many
DNA: TGTGCCAGCAGTTTCGGAGGGACAGCCTCAACTAGCGGGTACTCCTACGAGCAGTACTTC
CDR3: CASSFGGTASTSGYSYEQYF

D: -
J: TRBJ2-7
V: TRBV28
size: many
DNA: TGTGCCAGCAGGACCGGGGCCCAGGGATACGAGCAGTACTTC
CDR3: CASRTGAQGYEQYF

D: -
J: TRBJ2-2
V: TRBV5-6
size: few
DNA: TGTGCCAGCAGCTGGAAGGCATGGGAGTTGGACGGGGAGCTGTTTTTT
CDR3: CASSWKAWELDGELFF

D: -
J: TRBJ1-3
V: TRBV29-1
size: few
DNA: TGCAGCGTTAGGGAGGGTCCAGGAAACACCATATATTTT
CDR3: CSVREGPGNTIYF

D: -
J: TRBJ2-3
V: TRBV19
size: -
DNA: TGTGCCAGTAGTCCCTGGGACCTAACAGATACGCAGTATTTT
CDR3: CASSPWDLTDTQYF

D: TRBD2
J: TRBJ2-1
V: TRBV7-9
size: many
DNA: TGTGCCAGCAGCTTAGTGGGACTAGCGTACAATGAGCAGTTCTTC
CDR3: CASSLVGLAYNEQFF

D: TRBD1
J: TRBJ2-7
V: TRBV19
size: -
DNA: TGTGCCAGTAGTACCCTATCTCGGAGACAGGGGTCTGTTGAGGGGACCGCCTACGAGCAGTACTTC
CDR3: CASSTLSRRQGSVEGTAYEQYF

D: -
J: TRBJ2-3
V: TRBV12-3/TRBV12-4
size: many
DNA: TGTGCCAGCAGTTTTGTGAAAGATACGCAGTATTTT
CDR3: CASSFVKDTQYF

D: TRBD2
J: TRBJ2-7
V: TRBV19
size: -
DNA: TGTGCCAGTAGTACCGACGGGACTAGCGGAGCCTACGAGCAGTACTTC
CDR3: CASSTDGTSGAYEQYF

D: -
J: TRBJ1-6
V: TRBV30
size: -
DNA: TGTGCCTGGAGTACAGGGCCCTATAATTCACCCCTCCACTTT
CDR3: CAWSTGPYNSPLHF

D: -
J: TRBJ1-3
V: TRBV6-5
size: many
DNA: TGTGCCAGCAGTTACTCGTCCCACTCTGGAAACACCATATATTTT
CDR3: CASSYSSHSGNTIYF

D: -
J: TRBJ2-7
V: TRBV11-2
size: many
DNA: TGTGCCAGCAGCCCTGTCCGTAGAGGGCGTCAATACGAGCAGTACTTC
CDR3: CASSPVRRGRQYEQYF

D: -
J: TRBJ2-1
V: TRBV15
size: many
DNA: TGTGCCACCAGCAGGAAGAGCTCCTACAATGAGCAGTTCTTC
CDR3: CATSRKSSYNEQFF

D: -
J: TRBJ2-1
V: TRBV6-1
size: many
DNA: TGTGCCAGCAGAAGTCAGGAAAGCTCCTACAATGAGCAGTTCTTC
CDR3: CASRSQESSYNEQFF

D: -
J: TRBJ2-2
V: TRBV6-2/TRBV6-3
size: few
DNA: TGTGCCAGCAGTTACTCGAGCATGTCCGGGGAGCTGTTTTTT
CDR3: CASSYSSMSGELFF

D: TRBD1
J: TRBJ1-5
V: TRBV19
size: -
DNA: TGTGCCAGTACGGGACAGGGGAAAGGGCCCCAGCATTTT
CDR3: CASTGQGKGPQHF

D: -
J: TRBJ1-2
V: TRBV12-3/TRBV12-4
size: many
DNA: TGTGCCAGCAGTTTAAACAGTGCTAACTATGGCTACACCTTC
CDR3: CASSLNSANYGYTF

D: -
J: TRBJ1-1
V: TRBV11-2
size: many
DNA: TGTGCCAGCAGCAAAAGAGGGGGGGCGGTTGGAGCTTTCTTT
CDR3: CASSKRGGAVGAFF

D: -
J: TRBJ2-5
V: TRBV12-5
size: many
DNA: TGTGCTAGTGGTCGAACCAGGGGTTTGGAGACCCAGTACTTC
CDR3: CASGRTRGLETQYF

D: -
J: TRBJ1-1
V: TRBV14
size: many
DNA: TGTGCCAGCAGCCCAAACTGGGGGACTGAAGCTTTCTTT
CDR3: CASSPNWGTEAFF

D: -
J: TRBJ1-1
V: TRBV4-3
size: -
DNA: TGCGCCAGCAGCCAAGGTTCCGAAGCTTTCTTT
CDR3: CASSQGSEAFF

D: -
J: TRBJ2-3
V: TRBV12-3/TRBV12-4
size: many
DNA: TGTGCCAGCAGTTTCGGGACCTCCGGGATCGATACGCAGTATTTT
CDR3: CASSFGTSGIDTQYF

D: TRBD1
J: TRBJ2-1
V: TRBV7-2
size: many
DNA: TGTGCCAGCAGACCGCCCGGGACAGGGTTAAACAATGAGCAGTTCTTC
CDR3: CASRPPGTGLNNEQFF

D: TRBD1
J: TRBJ2-1
V: TRBV19
size: -
DNA: TGTGCCAGTTCTTTTCGGACAGGGTCCTACAATGAGCAGTTCTTC
CDR3: CASSFRTGSYNEQFF

D: TRBD1
J: TRBJ2-3
V: TRBV7-8
size: many
DNA: TGTGCCAGCAGCTTAGGTCAGGGGGAAAGCACAGATACGCAGTATTTT
CDR3: CASSLGQGESTDTQYF

D: -
J: TRBJ1-5
V: TRBV28
size: many
DNA: TGTGCCAGCAGTTGGACAGCCCCTGGGCAGCCCCAGCATTTT
CDR3: CASSWTAPGQPQHF

D: -
J: TRBJ1-6
V: TRBV12-5
size: few
DNA: TGTGCTAGTGGCTTTGCGGATTCACCCCTCCACTTT
CDR3: CASGFADSPLHF

D: TRBD2
J: TRBJ2-1
V: TRBV5-1
size: many
DNA: TGCGCCAGCAGCCCAGGACTAGCGGGAGACAATGAGCAGTTCTTC
CDR3: CASSPGLAGDNEQFF

D: -
J: TRBJ1-5
V: TRBV5-5
size: -
DNA: TGTGCCAGCAGCTTGGGGGGTCGTGATATGGGTTTTGAGCCCCAGCATTTT
CDR3: CASSLGGRDMGFEPQHF

D: -
J: TRBJ1-5
V: TRBV7-9
size: many
DNA: TGTGCCAGCAGCGTGGGAGGCTACGGCAATCAGCCCCAGCATTTT
CDR3: CASSVGGYGNQPQHF

D: TRBD2
J: TRBJ2-7
V: TRBV6-1
size: many
DNA: TGTGCCAGCAGAACCAGCGGGGTTCCCTACGAGCAGTACTTC
CDR3: CASRTSGVPYEQYF

D: TRBD2
J: TRBJ2-2
V: TRBV24-1
size: few
DNA: TGTGCCACCAGTGGGGGGGGGAAACTTAACACCGGGGAGCTGTTTTTT
CDR3: CATSGGGKLNTGELFF

D: TRBD1
J: TRBJ1-2
V: TRBV28
size: -
DNA: TGTGCCAGTACAGGGGTTAACTATGGCTACACCTTC
CDR3: CASTGVNYGYTF

D: -
J: TRBJ1-5
V: TRBV27
size: many
DNA: TGTGCCAGCAAGGCCCAATATAGCAATCAGCCCCAGCATTTT
CDR3: CASKAQYSNQPQHF

D: -
J: TRBJ2-5
V: TRBV6-1
size: -
DNA: TGTGCCAGCAGTGAAGCTATCACCACCTCTGGGCCGATCGGGACCCAGTACTTC
CDR3: CASSEAITTSGPIGTQYF

D: TRBD1
J: TRBJ2-6
V: TRBV20-1
size: -
DNA: TGCAGTGCTAGAGAGAGGGACAGGGGGCTCTCTGGGGCCAACGTCCTGACTTTC
CDR3: CSARERDRGLSGANVLTF

D: -
J: TRBJ1-2
V: TRBV11-2
size: many
DNA: TGTGCCAGCAGCTTAGCCTACTATGGCTACACCTTC
CDR3: CASSLAYYGYTF

D: -
J: TRBJ1-6
V: TRBV19
size: once
DNA: TGTGCCAGTAACCATATAAAGGATTCACCCCTCCACTTT
CDR3: CASNHIKDSPLHF

D: -
J: TRBJ2-7
V: TRBV20-1
size: many
DNA: TGCAGTGCTAGAGATCAGGGGATCAGCTCCTACGAGCAGTACTTC
CDR3: CSARDQGISSYEQYF

D: -
J: TRBJ2-1
V: TRBV6-1
size: -
DNA: TGTGCCAGCAGTTCTCAGACTCGGCGTAGGCATGAGCAGTTCTTC
CDR3: CASSSQTRRRHEQFF

D: TRBD1
J: TRBJ2-7
V: TRBV7-9
size: many
DNA: TGTGCCATGGGGACAGGTTTCGAGCAGTACTTC
CDR3: CAMGTGFEQYF